The 20 T cell receptor beta chains presented below share a single source sample, sequenced in a study of radiation and T cells in renal cell carcinoma (dated by TCRdb to about 2020). The library was obtained by the immunoSEQ multiplex PCR assay. The source is immuneACCESS, and TCRdb retained only in-frame sequences with V and J called. Part of the clones is not carried over; for the studies checked, unresolved V genes explain less than half of this, and the remainder is unexplained. For this sample there are about 140,000 clones; roughly 85% appear just once. Of the sample, 20% to 25% falls within the top ten clones. What the time point label conveys for this sample: baseline pretreatment blood. The label giving this sample's treatment or condition can be read as: 15 Gy SBRT to primary tumor, nephrectomy 4 weeks later. The sequenced sample was blood, obtained from a patient whose treatment included radiotherapy and nephrectomy. The receptor set was obtained from a woman aged 45-65 years with renal cell carcinoma.

This rearrangement joins TRBV30 to TRBJ2-1, with 10 bases aligning to TRBD2. CDR1 is GTSNPN and CDR2 is SVGIG in the germline V gene (reference sequence). J gave up 5 bases and V 0 bases, and 4 bases lay outside the gene matches. This CDR3 has 15 amino acids. The CDR3, as DNA: TGTGCCTGGAGTGTACAGACTAGCGGGCACAATGAGCAGTTCTTC. Translated, it gives CAWSVQTSGHNEQFF.

V is TRBV5-1 and J is TRBJ2-6, with TRBD1 as a possible D gene (5 bases). CDR3 length equals 16 residues. From germline, CDR1 is SGHRS and CDR2 YFSETQ. V lost 3 bases and J 0 bases, leaving 10 bases between the germline ends. The CDR3 DNA reads as TGCGCCAGCAGCTCGACAGAATCCTCTGGGGCCAACGTCCTGACTTTC. It translates to CASSSTESSGANVLTF.

The chain uses TRBV7-2 and TRBJ2-2; D ambiguous. V dropped 0 bases and J dropped 5 bases, with 7 bases sitting between them. Germline V lookup: CDR1 SGHTA, CDR2 FQGNSA. The CDR3 loop spans 14 amino acids. Here the CDR3 reads CASSLAQLTGELFF. For the CDR3, the DNA is TGTGCCAGCAGCTTAGCGCAACTAACCGGGGAGCTGTTTTTT. The variable domain in full, with the rest retrieved from reference TRBV7-2 and TRBJ2-2, is GAGVSQSPSNKVTEKGKDVELRCDPISGHTALYWYRQSLGQGLEFLIYFQGNSAPDKSGLPSDRFSAERTGGSVSTLTIQRTQQEDSAVYLCASSLAQLTGELFFGEGSRLTVL.

The V gene is TRBV27, the J gene TRBJ2-1; the D is unclear. The ends were cut back, 5 bases at V and 9 bases at J, with 5 bases in the middle. CDR3 length: 10 amino acids. Per germline, CDR1 MNHEY and CDR2 SMNVEV (reference sequence). As DNA, the CDR3 is TGTGCCAGCAGTCTTGGTGAGCAGTTCTTC. It translates to CASSLGEQFF.

The table lists this clone with a count of one. This chain uses TRBV7-2 with TRBJ2-3; 8 nucleotides agree with TRBD1. The CDR3 sequence is 14 residues long. Germline loops: CDR1 SGHTA, CDR2 FQGNSA. V trimming: 2 bases; J trimming: 6 bases; junction bases outside the gene matches: 4. The CDR3, as DNA: TGTGCCAGCAGCTTACTCAGGGGGCGGGATACGCAGTATTTT. Protein product: CASSLLRGRDTQYF.

The J gene is TRBJ2-1, the V gene TRBV4-3; D may be TRBD1 or TRBD2 (5 bases each). Germline V lookup: CDR1 LGHNA, CDR2 YSLEER. The CDR3 consists of 18 residues. Trimming removed 1 base at V and 8 bases at J, with 24 bases between. CDR3 protein: CASSQVGSIGWGTDEQFF. The CDR3 region has the DNA TGCGCCAGCAGCCAAGTGGGGTCGATCGGTTGGGGGACGGATGAGCAGTTCTTC.

The rearrangement uses TRBV7-2 and TRBJ2-7; 9 bases are a match to TRBD1. There are 15 residues in the CDR3. CDR1 is SGHTA and CDR2 is FQGNSA in the germline V gene. V trimming: 5 bases; J trimming: 1 base; junction bases outside the gene matches: 6. The CDR3 spells CASSHGQGLSYEQYF. The CDR3 nucleotides read TGTGCCAGCAGCCATGGACAGGGGCTTTCCTACGAGCAGTACTTC.

The chain joins TRBV9 to TRBJ2-1, with unresolved D. Trimming shortened V by 3 bases and J by 7 bases, and 17 bases separated the two germline ends. The CDR3 runs to 15 residues. Germline values: CDR1 SGDLS, CDR2 YYNGEE. For the CDR3, the DNA is TGTGCCAGCAGCGCCGAGCCGACCGTGACGAATGAGCAGTTCTTC. Protein: CASSAEPTVTNEQFF.

This chain joins TRBV10-3 and TRBJ1-1; a weak D match, TRBD1 (6 bases). Germline V lookup: CDR1 ENHRY, CDR2 SYGVKD. V lost 8 bases, J lost 4 bases, and 17 bases lay in between. The CDR3 is 14 residues long. The CDR3 loop is CAIGEGRGGTEAFF. CDR3 nucleotide sequence: TGTGCCATCGGGGAGGGCAGGGGAGGCACTGAAGCTTTCTTT.

This clone was seen only a few times. The CDR3 spells CASSFSRGYTF. The CDR3 DNA reads as TGTGCCAGCAGTTTTAGTAGGGGCTACACCTTC. The rearrangement uses TRBV28 and TRBJ1-2; D not resolved. This CDR3 contains 11 residues. Looked up from germline, CDR1 is MDHEN and CDR2 is SYDVKM. The germline V and J ends were trimmed by 3 bases and 8 bases, with 7 bases remaining between them.

CDR3 amino acids: CASSPGDRSYEQYF. The CDR3 DNA is TGTGCCAGCAGCCCGGGGGACAGATCCTACGAGCAGTACTTC. The chain uses TRBV5-4 and TRBJ2-7, with D perhaps matching TRBD1 (7 bases). Trimming pared 4 bases from V and 1 base from J, leaving 12 bases between. Germline CDR1 SGHNT, CDR2 YYREEE (reference sequence). CDR3 size: 14 residues.

This chain links TRBV10-3 with TRBJ1-1; D is uncertain. Trimming cost V 3 bases and J 0 bases, with 2 bases left between them. The CDR3 totals 12 residues. The V gene's germline CDR1 is ENHRY and CDR2 SYGVKD. The CDR3 reads CAISDLNTEAFF. The CDR3 nucleotides are TGTGCCATCAGTGACTTGAACACTGAAGCTTTCTTT.

V usage is TRBV5-8 and J usage is TRBJ1-1, with 8 bases aligning to TRBD1. The CDR3 runs to 15 residues. V dropped 0 bases and J dropped 8; count of bases not matched to a gene: 9. CDR1 is SGHTS, CDR2 YDEGEE, per germline. The CDR3 sequence: CASSLVRDRRGEAFF. CDR3 nucleotides: TGTGCCAGCAGCTTGGTCCGGGACAGGAGGGGGGAAGCTTTCTTT.

The chain combines TRBV6-1 with TRBJ1-3; TRBD1 agrees at 7 bases. CDR1 is MNHNS, CDR2 SASEGT, per germline. V lost 10 bases to trimming and J lost 0 bases; unmatched junction nucleotides: 6. This CDR3 is 14 amino acids long. This CDR3 is CATSTGSSGNTIYF. The CDR3 DNA sequence: TGTGCCACTTCGACAGGGTCCTCTGGAAACACCATATATTTT.

The chain is built from TRBV10-1 and TRBJ1-1; D ambiguous. CDR1 is WNHNN, CDR2 SYGVQD, per germline (reference sequence). The CDR3 loop spans 13 amino acids. Trimming shortened V by 3 bases and J by 0 bases, and 5 bases separated the two germline ends. CDR3 bases: TGCGCCAGCAGTGAAACTATGAACACTGAAGCTTTCTTT. Its protein is CASSETMNTEAFF.

The chain employs TRBV10-1 and TRBJ1-3; D unclear. Trimming stripped 8 bases from V and 0 bases from J, with 11 bases between. The CDR3 spans 14 residues. The germline gives CDR1 WNHNN, CDR2 SYGVQD (reference sequence). The CDR3 nucleotides are TGCGCCAGCGCCTCAGGCGGCTCTGGAAACACCATATATTTT. Its protein product is CASASGGSGNTIYF.

Concerning this clone: Other DNA variants within this sample encode the same CDR3. The chain employs TRBV9 and TRBJ2-6; D possibly corresponds to TRBD2 (5 bases). This CDR3 region has 15 residues. V gave up 0 bases and J gave up 2 bases, with 6 bases separating them. Germline V gene sequence: CDR1 SGDLS, CDR2 YYNGEE. The DNA for the CDR3 is TGTGCCAGCAGCGTAGCGGGGACTGGGGCCAACGTCCTGACTTTC. As protein: CASSVAGTGANVLTF. Full variable domain (outside the CDR3, taken from reference TRBV9 and TRBJ2-6): DSGVTQTPKHLITATGQRVTLRCSPRSGDLSVYWYQQSLDQGLQFLIQYYNGEERAKGNILERFSAQQFPDLHSELNLSSLELGDSALYFCASSVAGTGANVLTFGAGSRLTVL.

The gene calls are TRBV15 and TRBJ1-1; 7 nucleotides agree with TRBD1. Germline values: CDR1 LNHNV, CDR2 YYDKDF (reference sequence). V trimming: 3 bases; J trimming: 6 bases; junction bases outside the gene matches: 7. The CDR3 is made up of 14 amino acids. CDR3 sequence: CATSRPQGDPEAFF. DNA for the CDR3: TGTGCCACCAGCAGGCCCCAGGGGGACCCTGAAGCTTTCTTT.

The V call is TRBV7-9, the J call TRBJ1-1, with a possible D match to TRBD1 (6 bases). This CDR3 contains 15 residues. Germline CDR1 and CDR2: SEHNR and FQNEAQ (reference sequence). V was pared by 2 bases and J by 1 base, with 11 bases between. CDR3 bases: TGTGCCAGCAGCTTATCCGGGACAAAGAACACTGAAGCTTTCTTT. Encoded protein: CASSLSGTKNTEAFF.

This clone was recorded only once. The chain uses TRBV2 and TRBJ1-1; tentatively, D is TRBD1 (5 bases). Trimming stripped 2 bases from V and 11 bases from J, with 12 bases between. The CDR3 spans 12 residues. CDR1 is SNHLY and CDR2 is FYNNEI in the germline V gene. The DNA of the CDR3 is TGTGCCAGCAGTGAATCGGGGGGTTGGGCTTTCTTT. This encodes CASSESGGWAFF.